The present entry profiles one T cell receptor beta chain with its context. The data stem from a study of OX40 agonist ivuxolimab in advanced cancers. As for the study in general: Three patients, one with hepatocellular carcinoma and two with cutaneous melanoma, achieved partial responses.

Using immunoSEQ multiplex PCR, the repertoire was profiled, and TCRdb retains in-frame clones only, with some absent. The sample shows tens of thousands of clones, approximately 87% of them seen only once. V was shortened by 5 bases and J by 0 bases, with 11 bases between the two germline ends. Looked up from germline, CDR1 is SGHAT and CDR2 is FQNNGV. This CDR3 has 15 residues. This specimen was CD4+ or CD8+ T cells sorted from blood, taken in a trial of the OX40 agonist ivuxolimab. This chain connects TRBV11-2 to TRBJ2-4; maybe TRBD1 (5 bases). This TCR derives from an adult with an advanced solid tumor such as melanoma, head and neck, liver or kidney cancer. CDR3 region: CASSQAGLAKNIQYF. DNA of the CDR3: TGTGCCAGCAGCCAAGCAGGGTTAGCCAAAAACATTCAGTACTTC. Drawing the rest from reference TRBV11-2 and TRBJ2-4, the complete variable domain is EAGVAQSPRYKIIEKRQSVAFWCNPISGHATLYWYQQILGQGPKLLIQFQNNGVVDDSQLPKDRFSAERLKGVDSTLKIQPAKLEDSAVYLCASSQAGLAKNIQYFGAGTRLSVL.